These 5 T cell receptor beta chains originate from one sample sequenced in a study of cytomegalovirus exposure and HLA in healthy donors. PCR involved 60 Vbeta and 13 Jbeta primers. Data came from immunoSEQ multiplex PCR; TCRdb stores just in-frame clones and leaves some out. The data contain 95,000 to 150,000 clones, roughly 80% of them seen just once; the ten biggest clones take up roughly 9.2%. Sequenced sample: PBMCs. The receptors were gathered from a female donor in good health and CMV-seropositive.

This chain uses TRBV28 with TRBJ1-5; D is uncertain. The V end lost 7 bases, the J end lost 2 bases, and 12 bases lay between the germline ends. Per the germline V gene, CDR1 is MDHEN and CDR2 is SYDVKM. The CDR3 spans 14 residues. CDR3 amino acids: CASMTPSGNQPQHF. For the CDR3, the DNA is TGTGCCAGCATGACTCCTTCGGGCAATCAGCCCCAGCATTTT.

The chain links TRBV2 to TRBJ2-5; a weak D match, TRBD2 (5 bases). Germline lookup yields CDR1 SNHLY and CDR2 FYNNEI. The CDR3 extends over 15 amino acids. V lost 5 bases, J lost 1 base, and 14 bases lay in between. The CDR3 sequence is CASSLPGSGQETQYF. DNA of the CDR3: TGTGCCAGCAGTCTCCCCGGAAGCGGCCAAGAGACCCAGTACTTC.

The chain combines TRBV21-1 with TRBJ1-5; TRBD1 reflects the table's D call only, with no check against the DNA. TRBV21-1 is a pseudogene locus. There are 14 residues in the CDR3. This chain's CDR3 is CASSKVVRARPQHF. The CDR3 DNA sequence: TGTGCCAGCAGCAAAGTGGTCAGGGCAAGGCCCCAGCATTTT.

CDR3 loop: CASMANYGYTF. CDR3 nucleotide sequence: TGTGCCAGCATGGCAAACTATGGCTACACCTTC. The chain links TRBV2 to TRBJ1-2; no clear D. The CDR3 extends over 11 amino acids. V gave up 7 bases and J gave up 2 bases, with 5 bases separating them. From germline, CDR1 is SNHLY and CDR2 FYNNEI.

The chain couples TRBV7-2 to TRBJ2-2; 8 bases are shared with TRBD2. The V gene's germline CDR1 is SGHTA and CDR2 FQGNSA. This CDR3 has 14 amino acids. J lost 4 bases, V lost 4 bases, and 2 bases had no gene match. The CDR3 is CASSSLAGTGELFF. The CDR3 nucleotides are TGTGCCAGCAGCTCGCTAGCGGGCACCGGGGAGCTGTTTTTT. The full variable domain, with the rest looked up from reference TRBV7-2 and TRBJ2-2, is GAGVSQSPSNKVTEKGKDVELRCDPISGHTALYWYRQSLGQGLEFLIYFQGNSAPDKSGLPSDRFSAERTGGSVSTLTIQRTQQEDSAVYLCASSSLAGTGELFFGEGSRLTVL.